This T cell receptor (beta chain) appears in the sequencing data of a study of T cell repertoires in cytomegalovirus infection. This CDR3 comprises 14 residues. The V gene's germline CDR1 is SNHLY and CDR2 FYNNEI. MiXCR was run by TCRdb on the reads, yielding one entry per CDR3 protein. The sample has roughly 180,000 distinct CDR3 sequences, about 20% seen once. This clonotype occurred a few times. Its antigen is undetermined. A junction boundary mismatches the germline segment, possibly from a read error. The chain joins TRBV2 to TRBJ1-4, with D possibly matching TRBD1 (5 bases). The TCR sequence derives from a human donor in good health (CMV status not recorded). Some clones in this sample may be carry-over from other donors' samples. Source: CD8+ T cells from cultured PBMCs, taken from culture after CMV antigen stimulation. CDR3 sequence reads: CASSRGFGNKKLFF. CDR3 nucleotide sequence: TGTGCCAGCAGTAGGGGATTCGGTAATAAAAAACTGTTTTTT. Full variable domain (remainder filled in from reference TRBV2 and TRBJ1-4): EPEVTQTPSHQVTQMGQEVILRCVPISNHLYFYWYRQILGQKVEFLVSFYNNEISEKSEIFDDQFSVERPDGSNFTLKIRSTKLEDSAMYFCASSRGFGNKKLFFGSGTQLSVL.